Listed below are T cell receptor beta chains from one sample, sequenced in a study of regulatory T cells in long-lasting Graves disease. TCRdb reprocessed the multiplex PCR reads via MiXCR and lists one record per CDR3 protein. Counted here are about 660,000 distinct CDR3 sequences, 25% to 35% occurring once; the ten biggest clones make up roughly 46%. Sample: peripheral blood mononuclear cells (PBMCs), taken when the disease was refractory, from a patient treated with antithyroid drugs. The receptors originated from a female donor with Graves disease. CDR3s leave out the opening cysteine and the closing phenylalanine or tryptophan.

V gene: TRBV3-1
J gene: TRBJ2-7
CDR3 protein: ASSQRDRLREQY

V gene: TRBV29-1
J gene: TRBJ1-2
CDR3 protein: SVEVRGRGGYT

V gene: TRBV2
J gene: TRBJ1-2
CDR3 protein: ASRTTGVNYGYT

V gene: TRBV2
J gene: TRBJ1-1
CDR3 protein: ASRKGAGNTEAF

V gene: TRBV12-3/TRBV12-4
J gene: TRBJ1-1
CDR3 protein: ASSLALISKGEAF

V gene: TRBV6-5
J gene: TRBJ2-2
CDR3 protein: ASSSQGPDTGELF

V gene: TRBV6-1
J gene: TRBJ1-5
CDR3 protein: ASSDHPPGIGNQPQH

V gene: TRBV12-3/TRBV12-4
J gene: TRBJ2-2
CDR3 protein: ASSRRTGLKSGGELF

V gene: TRBV6-1
J gene: TRBJ1-3
CDR3 protein: ASSPTYSGNTIY

V gene: TRBV28
J gene: TRBJ1-3
CDR3 protein: ASSPGQGWNTIY

V gene: TRBV20-1
J gene: TRBJ1-1
CDR3 protein: SASIRTRGTEAF

V gene: TRBV2
J gene: TRBJ2-4
CDR3 protein: ASTVTGTTLAGEASGKNIQY

V gene: TRBV20-1
J gene: TRBJ1-2
CDR3 protein: GARDARGNYGYT

V gene: TRBV7-3
J gene: TRBJ1-2
CDR3 protein: ASSLTLRSGYT

V gene: TRBV11-2
J gene: TRBJ2-7
CDR3 protein: ASSPTGETGYEQY

V gene: TRBV9
J gene: TRBJ2-7
CDR3 protein: ASSVGGRVTYEQY

V gene: TRBV12-3/TRBV12-4
J gene: TRBJ2-7
CDR3 protein: ASSFWEGSYEQY

V gene: TRBV12-3/TRBV12-4
J gene: TRBJ1-2
CDR3 protein: ASTAGQGAYYGYT

V gene: TRBV2
J gene: TRBJ1-6
CDR3 protein: ASRWDRRSSYNSPLH

V gene: TRBV12-3/TRBV12-4
J gene: TRBJ2-4
CDR3 protein: ASSLVGAGGTVTKNIQY

V gene: TRBV9
J gene: TRBJ2-7
CDR3 protein: ASSVGDSYEQY

V gene: TRBV11-2
J gene: TRBJ2-6
CDR3 protein: ASSLVTGLAGGPAGANVLT

V gene: TRBV5-1
J gene: TRBJ2-2
CDR3 protein: ASSLKGAGGELF

V gene: TRBV6-2/TRBV6-3
J gene: TRBJ1-1
CDR3 protein: ASSYKDSGTTEAF

V gene: TRBV7-9
J gene: TRBJ1-6
CDR3 protein: ASSPDRAESPLH

V gene: TRBV11-2
J gene: TRBJ2-5
CDR3 protein: ASSLRGIGLVEEAQY

V gene: TRBV15
J gene: TRBJ2-7
CDR3 protein: ATSLGAGGYEQY

V gene: TRBV5-6
J gene: TRBJ2-7
CDR3 protein: ASSLTDVSYEQY

V gene: TRBV20-1
J gene: TRBJ1-5
CDR3 protein: SATKPDQPQH

V gene: TRBV20-1
J gene: TRBJ2-5
CDR3 protein: SARANSGGGTQY

V gene: TRBV11-2
J gene: TRBJ2-5
CDR3 protein: ASSRTGVRGETQY

V gene: TRBV7-8
J gene: TRBJ1-4
CDR3 protein: ASRQDSSTNEKLF

V gene: TRBV7-6
J gene: TRBJ2-7
CDR3 protein: ASSLALGETYEQY

V gene: TRBV28
J gene: TRBJ1-4
CDR3 protein: ASSEPGQGGEKLF

V gene: TRBV29-1
J gene: TRBJ1-1
CDR3 protein: SVRTDNTEAF

V gene: TRBV20-1
J gene: TRBJ1-1
CDR3 protein: SAIRGRAEAF

V gene: TRBV19
J gene: TRBJ1-5
CDR3 protein: ASTSTGGQPQH

V gene: TRBV27
J gene: TRBJ2-5
CDR3 protein: ASSFRSGRDQETQY

V gene: TRBV6-2/TRBV6-3
J gene: TRBJ1-5
CDR3 protein: ASSYSVTAGNQPQH

V gene: TRBV14
J gene: TRBJ1-1
CDR3 protein: ASSLRRAYTEAF

V gene: TRBV11-2
J gene: TRBJ2-7
CDR3 protein: ASSLAQGWGYEQY

V gene: TRBV5-6
J gene: TRBJ1-4
CDR3 protein: ASSMDGGATNEKLF

V gene: TRBV6-4
J gene: TRBJ1-2
CDR3 protein: ASWDPFFGYT

V gene: TRBV10-3
J gene: TRBJ2-5
CDR3 protein: AISEWGQETQY

V gene: TRBV11-3
J gene: TRBJ1-6
CDR3 protein: ASSLGTVPNSPLH

V gene: TRBV7-9
J gene: TRBJ1-1
CDR3 protein: ASSLVGRANTEAF

V gene: TRBV29-1
J gene: TRBJ1-1
CDR3 protein: SVESGVAEAF

V gene: TRBV6-1
J gene: TRBJ1-5
CDR3 protein: ASSEGVGMGMQLSQH

V gene: TRBV7-2
J gene: TRBJ1-2
CDR3 protein: ASSLVGGAGNYGYT

V gene: TRBV28
J gene: TRBJ1-3
CDR3 protein: ASSLSGQSGNTIY

V gene: TRBV20-1
J gene: TRBJ1-3
CDR3 protein: SAREGHRGTGNTIY

V gene: TRBV20-1
J gene: TRBJ1-5
CDR3 protein: SARREGTSQPQH

V gene: TRBV20-1
J gene: TRBJ2-7
CDR3 protein: SARLTGSSYEQY

V gene: TRBV7-9
J gene: TRBJ1-5
CDR3 protein: ASTKIGEGLNQPQH

V gene: TRBV2
J gene: TRBJ1-2
CDR3 protein: ASSGTRANYGYT

V gene: TRBV6-1
J gene: TRBJ1-2
CDR3 protein: ASSELAGVSYGYT

V gene: TRBV27
J gene: TRBJ1-1
CDR3 protein: ASSPKAGGRTEAF

V gene: TRBV6-2/TRBV6-3
J gene: TRBJ2-2
CDR3 protein: ASTREALTTGELF

V gene: TRBV5-1
J gene: TRBJ2-7
CDR3 protein: ASSLEATAYEQY